This is a list of T cell receptor beta chains from one sample in a study of Tregs in tolerant kidney transplant recipients. Data came from immunoSEQ multiplex PCR; TCRdb stores just in-frame clones and leaves some out. The sample contains 50,000 to 65,000 clones, 80% to 90% of which appear only once. Sequencing used CD4+ T cells from blood (PBMCs), obtained 6 months after the transplant. These receptors were taken from a human patient who received a combined kidney and bone marrow transplant. A subset of T cells may come from the graft donor. Each CDR3 is given with its conserved first and last residue.

TRBV5-5	TRBJ1-1	CARLRRGSSTEAFF
TRBV7-8	TRBJ2-7	CASSSTGVGTVSSYEQYF
TRBV7-2	TRBJ2-6	CASSLGGSGANVLTF
TRBV15	TRBJ2-1	CATSRDSGRRDEQFF
TRBV5-1	TRBJ2-7	CASSPGQLYEQYF
TRBV6-1	TRBJ1-1	CASSDEGAVNTEAFF
TRBV4-1	TRBJ2-5	CASSHTSGQGQETQYF
TRBV7-2	TRBJ2-7	CASSSPRSSYEQYF
TRBV9	TRBJ2-3	CASSVSPSQGTQYF
TRBV5-6	TRBJ2-3	CASSSLAGVDTQYF
TRBV5-4	TRBJ2-3	CASKPRTSGGQDTQYF
TRBV10-3	TRBJ2-1	CAISEVGGPSYNEQFF
TRBV5-6	TRBJ2-3	CASSRMRSGWPSTDTQYF
TRBV5-1	TRBJ2-4	CASSMTRDTKNIQYF
TRBV7-8	TRBJ2-7	CASSFDRQTYEQYF
TRBV30	TRBJ1-5	CAWGTVDFGPQHF
TRBV19	TRBJ2-2	CASSSPGQGNTGELFF
TRBV15	TRBJ2-7	CATSRTGGAYEQYF
TRBV5-1	TRBJ1-1	CASSPRAVDTEAFF
TRBV28	TRBJ1-5	CASSSTDSLNQPQHF
TRBV10-2	TRBJ2-1	CASSGLAGAGYNEQFF
TRBV6-5	TRBJ2-7	CASRLGGGDSYEQYF
TRBV10-1	TRBJ2-6	CASSMQVRSHKSRANVLTF
TRBV18	TRBJ2-7	CASSPRQGKFYEQYF
TRBV7-3	TRBJ2-1	CASSSSPGSDEQFF
TRBV7-9	TRBJ2-2	CASSIRQGGTGELFF
TRBV19	TRBJ2-3	CASSITGVVTDTQYF
TRBV11-3	TRBJ2-2	CASSLGLTEHTGELFF
TRBV6-1	TRBJ2-2	CASSGSQGAGTGELFF
TRBV2	TRBJ2-7	CASSQERESYEQYF
TRBV5-1	TRBJ2-1	CASSPGGAPYNEQFF
TRBV19	TRBJ1-5	CASSPPRGRNQPQHF
TRBV15	TRBJ2-5	CATRGTGAGETQYF
TRBV9	TRBJ2-1	CASSVLPGGYNEQFF
TRBV5-6	TRBJ2-1	CASSRVGGDSNEQFF
TRBV4-1	TRBJ2-3	CASSQDTGVRADTQYF
TRBV29-1	TRBJ2-7	CSVEGVEDEQYF
TRBV6-5	.	CASSPTGAHEQYF
TRBV11-3	TRBJ2-5	CASSSRSGRRFLETQYF
TRBV11-2	TRBJ2-5	CASSTFKTQYF
TRBV7-8	TRBJ1-2	CASSSQDRGHGYTF
TRBV7-9	TRBJ1-3	CASSMNGGRTGNTIYF
TRBV4-3	TRBJ2-1	CASSQYRSGEQFF
TRBV7-2	TRBJ2-3	CASSLVRWTTDTQYF
TRBV7-3	TRBJ2-7	CASSLSGPLSYEQYF
TRBV4-1	TRBJ1-4	CASSQDKGATNEKLFF
TRBV5-1	TRBJ2-1	CASSLAPGYNEQFF
TRBV5-6	TRBJ2-1	CASNGAGNEQFF
TRBV11-2	TRBJ2-7	CASSPRTGAYEQYF
TRBV7-9	TRBJ1-3	CAAGWIGESYSGNTIYF
TRBV4-1	TRBJ2-3	CASSQEGSQGKDTQYF
TRBV6-5	TRBJ2-7	CASSAVYEQYF